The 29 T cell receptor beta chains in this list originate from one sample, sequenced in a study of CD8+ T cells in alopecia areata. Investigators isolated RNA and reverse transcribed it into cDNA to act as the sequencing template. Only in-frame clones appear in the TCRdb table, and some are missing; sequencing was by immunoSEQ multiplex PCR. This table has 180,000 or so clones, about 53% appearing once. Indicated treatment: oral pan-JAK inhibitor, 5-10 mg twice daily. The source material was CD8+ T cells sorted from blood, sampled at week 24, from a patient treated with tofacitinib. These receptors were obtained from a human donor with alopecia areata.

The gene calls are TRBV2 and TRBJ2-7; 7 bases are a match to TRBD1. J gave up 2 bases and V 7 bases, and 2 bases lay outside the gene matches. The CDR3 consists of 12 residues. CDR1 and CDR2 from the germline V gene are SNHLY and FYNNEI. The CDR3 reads CASTDRAYEQYF. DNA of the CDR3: TGTGCCAGCACAGACAGGGCCTACGAGCAGTACTTC.

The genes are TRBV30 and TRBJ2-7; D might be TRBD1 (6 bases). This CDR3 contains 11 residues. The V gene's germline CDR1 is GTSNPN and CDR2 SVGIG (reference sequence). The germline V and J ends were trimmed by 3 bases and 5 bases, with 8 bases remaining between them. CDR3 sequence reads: CAWSRDNEQYF. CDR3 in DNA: TGTGCCTGGAGCCGGGACAACGAGCAGTACTTC.

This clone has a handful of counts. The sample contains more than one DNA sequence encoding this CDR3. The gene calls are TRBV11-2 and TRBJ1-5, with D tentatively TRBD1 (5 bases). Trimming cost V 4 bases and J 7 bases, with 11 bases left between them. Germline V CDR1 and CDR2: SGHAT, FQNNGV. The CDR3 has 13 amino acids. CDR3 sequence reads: CASSWGRDQPQHF. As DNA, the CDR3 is TGTGCCAGCAGCTGGGGCAGGGACCAGCCCCAGCATTTT. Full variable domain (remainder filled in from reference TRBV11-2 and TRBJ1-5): EAGVAQSPRYKIIEKRQSVAFWCNPISGHATLYWYQQILGQGPKLLIQFQNNGVVDDSQLPKDRFSAERLKGVDSTLKIQPAKLEDSAVYLCASSWGRDQPQHFGDGTRLSIL.

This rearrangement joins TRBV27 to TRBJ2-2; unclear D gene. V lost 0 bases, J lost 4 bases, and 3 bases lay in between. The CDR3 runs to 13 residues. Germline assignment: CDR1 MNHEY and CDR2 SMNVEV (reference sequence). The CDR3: CASSLSSTGELFF. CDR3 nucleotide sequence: TGTGCCAGCAGTTTATCGAGCACCGGGGAGCTGTTTTTT.

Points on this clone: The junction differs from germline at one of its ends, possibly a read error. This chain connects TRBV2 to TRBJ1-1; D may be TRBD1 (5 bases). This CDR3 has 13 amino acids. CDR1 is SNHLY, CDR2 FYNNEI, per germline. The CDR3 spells CASSERGSTEALF. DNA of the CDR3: TGTGCCAGCAGTGAAAGGGGTAGCACTGAAGCTCTCTTT.

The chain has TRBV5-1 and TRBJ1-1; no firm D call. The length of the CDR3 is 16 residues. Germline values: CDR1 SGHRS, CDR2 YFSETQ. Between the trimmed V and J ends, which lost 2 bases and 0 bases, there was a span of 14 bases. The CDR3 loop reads CASSLRTGIMNTEAFF. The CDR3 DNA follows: TGCGCCAGCAGCTTACGGACGGGGATTATGAACACTGAAGCTTTCTTT.

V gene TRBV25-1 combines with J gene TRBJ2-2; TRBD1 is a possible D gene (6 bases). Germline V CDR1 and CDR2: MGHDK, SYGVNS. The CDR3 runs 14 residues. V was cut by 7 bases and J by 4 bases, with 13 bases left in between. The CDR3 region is CASTLQGSTGELFF. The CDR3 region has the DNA TGTGCCAGCACACTACAGGGCAGCACCGGGGAGCTGTTTTTT.

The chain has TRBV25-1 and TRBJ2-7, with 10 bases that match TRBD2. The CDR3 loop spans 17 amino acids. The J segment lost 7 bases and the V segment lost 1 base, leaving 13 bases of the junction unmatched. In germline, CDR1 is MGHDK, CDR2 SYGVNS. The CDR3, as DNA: TGTGCCAGCAGTGAATCCGTTAGGACTAGCGGCTGGGAAGAGCAGTACTTC. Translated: CASSESVRTSGWEEQYF.

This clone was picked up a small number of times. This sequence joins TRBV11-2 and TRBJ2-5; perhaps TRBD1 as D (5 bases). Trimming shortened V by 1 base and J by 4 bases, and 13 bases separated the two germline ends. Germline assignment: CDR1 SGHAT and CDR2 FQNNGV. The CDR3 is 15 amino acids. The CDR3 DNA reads TGTGCCAGCAGCTTAGGGTCCGGAAGGGGAGAGACCCAGTACTTC. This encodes CASSLGSGRGETQYF.

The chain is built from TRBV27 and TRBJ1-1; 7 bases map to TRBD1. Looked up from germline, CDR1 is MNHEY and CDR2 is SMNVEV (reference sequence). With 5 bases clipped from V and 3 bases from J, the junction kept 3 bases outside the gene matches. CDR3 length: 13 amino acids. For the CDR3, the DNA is TGTGCCAGCAGTCACAGGGGAGACACTGAAGCTTTCTTT. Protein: CASSHRGDTEAFF.

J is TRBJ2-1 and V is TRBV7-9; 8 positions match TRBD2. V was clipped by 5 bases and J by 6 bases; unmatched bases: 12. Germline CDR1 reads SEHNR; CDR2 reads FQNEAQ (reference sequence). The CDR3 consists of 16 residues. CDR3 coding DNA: TGTGCCAGCAGCAAGACTAGCGCAGCATACGGCAATGAGCAGTTCTTC. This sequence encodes CASSKTSAAYGNEQFF.

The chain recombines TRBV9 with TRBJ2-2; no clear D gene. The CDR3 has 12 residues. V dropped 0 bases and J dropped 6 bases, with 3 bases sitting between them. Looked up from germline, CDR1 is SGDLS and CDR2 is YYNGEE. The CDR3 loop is CASSVVAGELFF. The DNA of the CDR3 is TGTGCCAGCAGCGTAGTGGCCGGGGAGCTGTTTTTT. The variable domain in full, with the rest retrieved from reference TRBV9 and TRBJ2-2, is DSGVTQTPKHLITATGQRVTLRCSPRSGDLSVYWYQQSLDQGLQFLIQYYNGEERAKGNILERFSAQQFPDLHSELNLSSLELGDSALYFCASSVVAGELFFGEGSRLTVL.

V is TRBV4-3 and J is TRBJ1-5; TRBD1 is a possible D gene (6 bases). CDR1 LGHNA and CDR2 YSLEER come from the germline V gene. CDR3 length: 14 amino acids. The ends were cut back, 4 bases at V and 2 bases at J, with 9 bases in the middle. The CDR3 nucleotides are TGCGCCAGCAGCCCCGACAGGCGCAATCAGCCCCAGCATTTT. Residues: CASSPDRRNQPQHF.

This CDR3 is CASSLIAEGIGDTQYF. The CDR3 DNA reads TGCGCCAGCAGCTTGATCGCCGAAGGAATTGGAGATACGCAGTATTTT. The chain joins TRBV5-1 to TRBJ2-3, with no clear D. The CDR3 runs 16 residues. V was pared by 1 base and J by 5 bases, with 17 bases between. Germline CDR1 SGHRS, CDR2 YFSETQ.

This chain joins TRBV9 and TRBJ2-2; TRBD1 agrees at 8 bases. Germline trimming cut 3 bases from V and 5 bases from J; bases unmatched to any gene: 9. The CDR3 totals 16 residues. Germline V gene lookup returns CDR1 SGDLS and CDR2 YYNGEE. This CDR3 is CASSALTGEVTGELFF. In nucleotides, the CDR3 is TGTGCCAGCAGCGCCCTGACAGGGGAAGTTACCGGGGAGCTGTTTTTT.

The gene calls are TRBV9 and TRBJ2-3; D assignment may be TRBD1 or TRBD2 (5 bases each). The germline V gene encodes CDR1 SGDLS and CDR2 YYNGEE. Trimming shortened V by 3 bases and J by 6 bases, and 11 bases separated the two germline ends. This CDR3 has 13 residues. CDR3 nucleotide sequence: TGTGCCAGCAGCGCCGGGACGCCTGATACGCAGTATTTT. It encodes CASSAGTPDTQYF.

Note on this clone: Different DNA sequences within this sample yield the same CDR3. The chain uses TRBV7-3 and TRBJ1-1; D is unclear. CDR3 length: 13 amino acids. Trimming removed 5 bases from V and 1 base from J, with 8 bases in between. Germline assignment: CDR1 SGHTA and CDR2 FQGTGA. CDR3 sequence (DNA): TGTGCCAGCAGCCCCAGCGGGAACACTGAAGCTTTCTTT. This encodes CASSPSGNTEAFF.

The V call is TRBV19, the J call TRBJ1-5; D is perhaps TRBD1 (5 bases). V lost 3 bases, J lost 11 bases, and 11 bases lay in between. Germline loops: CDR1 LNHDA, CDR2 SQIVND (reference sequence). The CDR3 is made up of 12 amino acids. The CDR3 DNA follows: TGTGCCAGTAGTATGGGTGGGGGAGCCCAGCATTTT. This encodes CASSMGGGAQHF.

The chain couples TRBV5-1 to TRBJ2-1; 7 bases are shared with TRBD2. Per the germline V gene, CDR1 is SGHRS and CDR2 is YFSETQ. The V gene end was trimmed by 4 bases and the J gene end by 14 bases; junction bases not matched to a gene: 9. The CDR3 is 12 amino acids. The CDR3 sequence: CASSKGTAGEFF. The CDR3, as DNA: TGCGCCAGCAGCAAAGGGACGGCGGGGGAGTTCTTC.

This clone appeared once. The CDR3: CASSVRHSGANVLTF. The CDR3 coding sequence is TGTGCCAGCAGCGTACGGCACTCTGGGGCCAACGTCCTGACTTTC. V is TRBV9 and J is TRBJ2-6; D not certain. Trimming pared 1 base from V and 0 bases from J, leaving 5 bases between. The CDR3 spans 15 residues. Germline V CDR1 and CDR2: SGDLS, YYNGEE.

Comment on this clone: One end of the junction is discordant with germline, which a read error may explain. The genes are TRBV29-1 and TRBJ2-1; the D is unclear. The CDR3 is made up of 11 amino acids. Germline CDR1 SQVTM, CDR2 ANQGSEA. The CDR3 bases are TGCAGCATTGAAGGTGGCATTGAGCAGTTCTTC. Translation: CSIEGGIEQFF.

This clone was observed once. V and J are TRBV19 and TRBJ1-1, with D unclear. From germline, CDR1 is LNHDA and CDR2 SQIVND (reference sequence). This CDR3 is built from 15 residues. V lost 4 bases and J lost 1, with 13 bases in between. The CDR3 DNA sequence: TGTGCCAGTAGTACCAGGACCGAACAGAACACTGAAGCTTTCTTT. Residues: CASSTRTEQNTEAFF.

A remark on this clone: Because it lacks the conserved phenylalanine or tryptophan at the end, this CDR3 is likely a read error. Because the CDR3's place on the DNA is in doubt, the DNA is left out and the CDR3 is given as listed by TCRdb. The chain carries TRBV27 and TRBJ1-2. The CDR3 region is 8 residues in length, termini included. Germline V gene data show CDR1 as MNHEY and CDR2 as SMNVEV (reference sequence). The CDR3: CASITLKR.

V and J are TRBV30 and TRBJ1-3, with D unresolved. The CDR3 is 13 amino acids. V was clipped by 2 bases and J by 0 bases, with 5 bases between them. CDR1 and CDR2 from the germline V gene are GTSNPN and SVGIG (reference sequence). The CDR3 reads CAWSTRSGNTIYF. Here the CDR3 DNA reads TGTGCCTGGAGTACCCGCTCTGGAAACACCATATATTTT.

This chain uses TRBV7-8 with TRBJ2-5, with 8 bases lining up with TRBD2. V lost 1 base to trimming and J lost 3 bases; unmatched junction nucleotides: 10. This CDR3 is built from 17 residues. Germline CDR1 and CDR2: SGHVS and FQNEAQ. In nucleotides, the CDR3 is TGTGCCAGCAGCTTAGATGGGAGCGGGGGTTTTGAAGAGACCCAGTACTTC. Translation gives CASSLDGSGGFEETQYF.

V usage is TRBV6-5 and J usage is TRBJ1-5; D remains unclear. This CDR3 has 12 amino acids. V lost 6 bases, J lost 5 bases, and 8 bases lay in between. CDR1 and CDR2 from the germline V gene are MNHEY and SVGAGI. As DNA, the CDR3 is TGTGCCAGCAGCAACCGGGATCAGCCCCAGCATTTT. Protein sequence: CASSNRDQPQHF.

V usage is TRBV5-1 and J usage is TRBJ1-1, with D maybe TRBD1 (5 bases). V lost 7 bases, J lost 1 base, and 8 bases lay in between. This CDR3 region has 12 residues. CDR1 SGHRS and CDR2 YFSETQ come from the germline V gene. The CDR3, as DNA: TGCGCCAGCCGACAGTCGAACACTGAAGCTTTCTTT. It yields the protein CASRQSNTEAFF.

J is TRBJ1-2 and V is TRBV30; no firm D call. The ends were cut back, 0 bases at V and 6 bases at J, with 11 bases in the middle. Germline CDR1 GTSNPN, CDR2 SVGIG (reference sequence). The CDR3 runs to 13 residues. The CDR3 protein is CAWSVLNGDGYTF. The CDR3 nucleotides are TGTGCCTGGAGTGTATTAAATGGGGATGGCTACACCTTC.

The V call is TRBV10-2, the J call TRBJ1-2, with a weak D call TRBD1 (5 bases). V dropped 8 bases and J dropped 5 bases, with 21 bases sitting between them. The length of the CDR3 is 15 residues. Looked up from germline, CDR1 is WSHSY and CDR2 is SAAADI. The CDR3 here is CASWIQDDVGYGYTF. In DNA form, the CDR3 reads TGCGCCAGCTGGATACAGGACGACGTAGGGTATGGCTACACCTTC.